These 17 T cell receptor beta chains originate from one sample sequenced in a study of blood T cell repertoires in COVID-19. TCRdb's copy holds only in-frame clones and misses some; the assay was immunoSEQ multiplex PCR. The top ten hold around 28% of the sample, which has tens of thousands of clones, over 60% seen once. The sequencing input was peripheral blood. These receptors all stem from an elderly woman with active or convalescent COVID-19.

This chain connects TRBV4-2 to TRBJ2-1; 7 nucleotides match TRBD2. The germline gives CDR1 LGHNA, CDR2 YNFKEQ. The V segment lost 0 bases and the J segment 10 bases; nucleotides outside the gene matches: 3. The CDR3 contains 13 residues. The CDR3 here is CASSQEAGREQFF. CDR3 coding DNA: TGTGCCAGCAGCCAAGAAGCGGGACGGGAGCAGTTCTTC.

V gene TRBV3-1 (or the pseudogene TRBV3-2) combines with J gene TRBJ2-5; D unresolved. Germline values: CDR1 LGHDT, CDR2 YNNKEL (reference sequence). The CDR3 spans 14 residues. Trimming pared 0 bases from V and 1 base from J, leaving 6 bases between. CDR3 coding DNA: TGTGCCAGCAGCCAAGACCCCTCCCAAGAGACCCAGTACTTC. It specifies CASSQDPSQETQYF.

This clone was counted a single time. The chain links TRBV7-8 to TRBJ1-2; D gene unclear. Per germline, CDR1 SGHVS and CDR2 FQNEAQ. Between the trimmed V and J ends, which lost 1 base and 2 bases, there was a span of 8 bases. This CDR3 region has 14 residues. The CDR3 coding sequence is TGTGCCAGCAGCTTAGGTGCACAGAACTATGGCTACACCTTC. It translates to CASSLGAQNYGYTF.

V usage is TRBV29-1 and J usage is TRBJ2-7; 12 nucleotides align to TRBD1. V gave up 7 bases and J gave up 6 bases; unmatched junction bases: 7. From germline, CDR1 is SQVTM and CDR2 ANQGSEA. The CDR3 sequence is 13 residues long. This chain's CDR3 is CSGGPGQGAEQYF. CDR3 nucleotides: TGCAGCGGGGGACCGGGACAGGGGGCCGAGCAGTACTTC.

The rearrangement uses TRBV10-3 and TRBJ2-1; 11 bases line up with TRBD2. The CDR3 runs to 15 residues. V gave up 6 bases and J gave up 5 bases; unmatched junction bases: 6. Per germline, CDR1 ENHRY and CDR2 SYGVKD. The CDR3 sequence: CAISLGLAENNEQFF. The CDR3 coding sequence is TGTGCCATCAGCTTGGGACTAGCGGAAAACAATGAGCAGTTCTTC.

The chain uses TRBV20-1 and TRBJ2-3; TRBD2 matches at 8 bases. The V segment lost 3 bases and the J segment 4 bases; nucleotides outside the gene matches: 18. Germline loops: CDR1 DFQATT, CDR2 SNEGSKA (reference sequence). This CDR3 region has 18 residues. The CDR3 is CSASRGGLSRGSSDTQYF. Here the CDR3 DNA reads TGCAGTGCTAGTCGGGGGGGCCTTTCGCGAGGGTCGTCAGATACGCAGTATTTT.

The rearrangement joins TRBV15 to TRBJ2-1; a possible D gene is TRBD1 (6 bases). CDR1 LNHNV and CDR2 YYDKDF come from the germline V gene (reference sequence). The CDR3 runs 14 residues. V was clipped by 0 bases and J by 10 bases, with 13 bases between them. The CDR3 bases are TGTGCCACCAGCAGAGATCCAGGGGCCCCGGAGCAGTTCTTC. Encoded protein: CATSRDPGAPEQFF.

CDR3: CATSRDRGDNEQFF. The DNA of the CDR3 is TGTGCCACCAGCAGGGACAGGGGCGACAATGAGCAGTTCTTC. The chain uses TRBV15 and TRBJ2-1; 9 bases map to TRBD1. Germline V gene lookup returns CDR1 LNHNV and CDR2 YYDKDF (reference sequence). The length of the CDR3 is 14 residues. Losses at the gene ends were 3 bases for V and 5 bases for J; bases not matched to a gene: 2.

This clone has more than one count but fewer than ten. The chain combines TRBV11-2 with TRBJ2-5; 8 bases are a match to TRBD1. V was clipped by 5 bases and J by 5 bases; unmatched bases: 10. Germline V gene data show CDR1 as SGHAT and CDR2 as FQNNGV. CDR3 size: 15 residues. The CDR3 nucleotides read TGTGCCAGCAGCCTGTGGACAGGGCCGAGTGAGACCCAGTACTTC. Encoded protein: CASSLWTGPSETQYF.

DNA of the CDR3: TGCGCCAGCAGCTTGGCCGGACTAGCGGGGGGGCGGTATACGCAGTATTTT. This gives the protein CASSLAGLAGGRYTQYF. The rearrangement uses TRBV5-1 and TRBJ2-3; TRBD2 matches 15 bases. The V gene's germline CDR1 is SGHRS and CDR2 YFSETQ. The ends lost 0 bases at V and 7 bases at J; junction bases unmatched: 6. The CDR3 extends over 17 amino acids.

The rearrangement joins TRBV6-5 to TRBJ1-2; the D gene is possibly TRBD1 (6 bases). The germline V gene has CDR1 MNHEY and CDR2 SVGAGI. V dropped 6 bases and J dropped 7 bases, with 18 bases sitting between them. The CDR3 length is 14 residues. The CDR3 bases are TGTGCCAGCAGAAAGAGGGCAGGGGACGTTGGCTACACCTTC. Its protein is CASRKRAGDVGYTF.

CDR3 loop: CASSQSGTPETQYF. In DNA form, the CDR3 reads TGTGCCAGCAGCCAATCTGGGACACCAGAGACCCAGTACTTC. This chain connects TRBV3-1 (or the pseudogene TRBV3-2) to TRBJ2-5, with D perhaps matching TRBD1 (6 bases). With 2 bases removed from V and 4 bases from J, the gap between germline ends came to 11 bases. Germline CDR1 and CDR2: LGHDT and YNNKEL (reference sequence). The CDR3 covers 14 residues.

This clone was observed at least ten times. The chain couples TRBV7-2 to TRBJ1-2; TRBD1 might be the D (5 bases). CDR1 is SGHTA, CDR2 FQGNSA, per germline. V lost 5 bases and J 9 bases, leaving 13 bases between the germline ends. The CDR3 consists of 12 residues. The CDR3, as DNA: TGTGCCAGCAGCCAGTCCCAGGGTAGCTACACCTTC. The encoded protein is CASSQSQGSYTF.

The CDR3 DNA follows: TGTGCCACCAGTGATTTGTCCTGGACAGGGTTTTACGGAAACACCATATATTTT. Translating gives CATSDLSWTGFYGNTIYF. The chain is built from TRBV24-1 and TRBJ1-3, with TRBD1 matching 8 bases. CDR1 KGHDR and CDR2 SFDVKD come from the germline V gene. This CDR3 has 18 amino acids. V shed 0 bases, J shed 4 bases, and the junction held 10 bases outside the gene matches.

The rearrangement links TRBV6-2 or TRBV6-3 to TRBJ1-5, with no clear D. Trimming shortened V by 2 bases and J by 4 bases, and 12 bases separated the two germline ends. The CDR3 spans 15 residues. Germline V lookup: CDR1 MNHEY, CDR2 SVGEGT. For the CDR3, the DNA is TGTGCCAGCAGTTACGGGGAACGGGAGAATCAGCCCCAGCATTTT. This codes for CASSYGERENQPQHF.

The table lists this clone with a few counts. This chain links TRBV28 with TRBJ2-4; 12 positions agree with TRBD2. Germline CDR1 is MDHEN and CDR2 is SYDVKM. CDR3 length: 20 amino acids. V trimming: 2 bases; J trimming: 2 bases; junction bases outside the gene matches: 13. The CDR3 protein is CASSLVRWASGGAPKNIQYF. In DNA form, the CDR3 reads TGTGCCAGCAGTTTAGTTCGGTGGGCTAGCGGGGGGGCACCCAAAAACATTCAGTACTTC.

The rearrangement joins TRBV6-1 to TRBJ1-2; perhaps TRBD1 as D (5 bases). This CDR3 comprises 13 residues. The V gene's germline CDR1 is MNHNS and CDR2 SASEGT. V was clipped by 2 bases and J by 4 bases, with 8 bases between them. CDR3 amino acids: CASSEQGLYGYTF. The CDR3 DNA follows: TGTGCCAGCAGTGAACAGGGCCTCTATGGCTACACCTTC.